A selection of T cell receptor beta chains follows, all from one sample in a study of graft-versus-host responses after intestinal transplantation. Produced via immunoSEQ multiplex PCR; TCRdb's table is partial and in-frame only. This sample has 12,000 to 15,000 clones, with around 40% found just once. The sequenced sample was alloreactive CD4+ T cells from a mixed lymphocyte reaction culture, obtained before intestinal transplant. Receptors originate from a human patient who received an intestinal transplant. Each CDR3 is given with its conserved first and last residue. Each record gives: D gene, clone size, V gene, J gene, CDR3 protein, CDR3 DNA. D genes are given only for firm matches. A clone size is listed for some rows: how often the clone was seen (once, few, many), or a class if it is expanded.

>-|few|TRBV13|TRBJ2-7
CASSQRPGISYEQYF
TGTGCCAGCAGCCAAAGGCCGGGTATCTCCTACGAGCAGTACTTC
>TRBD1|few|TRBV6-1|TRBJ1-2
CASSEVDRGRVHYGYTF
TGTGCCAGCAGTGAAGTGGACAGGGGGCGAGTTCATTATGGCTACACCTTC
>-|-|TRBV29-1|TRBJ1-2
CSVTPDSYGYTF
TGCAGCGTCACCCCCGACAGCTATGGCTACACCTTC
>TRBD1|-|TRBV18|TRBJ2-4
CASSLIQGVSKNIQYF
TGTGCCAGCTCACTAATACAGGGGGTATCCAAAAACATTCAGTACTTC
>TRBD1|-|TRBV7-2|TRBJ2-7
CASSRSGTAYYEQYF
TGTGCCAGCAGCCGATCGGGGACAGCATACTACGAGCAGTACTTC
>-|-|TRBV27|TRBJ1-2
CASSSVGGYGYTF
TGTGCCAGCAGTTCGGTAGGGGGATATGGCTACACCTTC
>TRBD2|few|TRBV4-3|TRBJ2-5
CASSHGTSGGLETQYF
TGCGCCAGCAGCCATGGGACTAGCGGGGGCCTAGAGACCCAGTACTTC
>-|few|TRBV7-2|TRBJ1-5
CASSLQGNQPQHF
TGTGCCAGCAGCTTGCAGGGGAATCAGCCCCAGCATTTT
>-|few|TRBV27|TRBJ2-7
CASSLSTVGPSYEQYF
TGTGCCAGCAGTTTATCCACAGTGGGCCCATCCTACGAGCAGTACTTC
>-|few|TRBV10-2|TRBJ2-7
CANYGPGYEQYF
TGCGCCAACTATGGTCCGGGGTACGAGCAGTACTTC
>-|few|TRBV20-1|TRBJ1-2
CSASGRYGYTF
TGCAGTGCTAGCGGTCGGTATGGCTACACCTTC
>-|few|TRBV7-2|TRBJ1-2
CASSNLGAGWDGYTF
TGTGCCAGCAGCAATCTGGGGGCAGGGTGGGATGGCTACACCTTC
>-|-|TRBV7-2|TRBJ1-4
CASSDPRREKLFF
TGTGCCAGCAGCGATCCTCGGAGGGAAAAACTGTTTTTT
>TRBD2|few|TRBV7-2|TRBJ2-3
CASSLQLAGTDTQYF
TGTGCCAGCAGCTTACAGCTAGCGGGGACAGATACGCAGTATTTT
>-|-|TRBV27|TRBJ2-2
CASSSDRYTGELFF
TGTGCCAGCAGTTCCGACAGGTACACCGGGGAGCTGTTTTTT
>TRBD1|few|TRBV19|TRBJ2-5
CASSTLGGATQYF
TGTGCCAGTAGTACCCTAGGGGGCGCGACCCAGTACTTC
>-|few|TRBV25-1|TRBJ1-1
CASSAQGQLSTEAFF
TGTGCCAGCAGTGCCCAAGGACAGCTGAGCACTGAAGCTTTCTTT